The 29 T cell receptor beta chains listed next were all sequenced from one sample in a study of T cell repertoires in cytomegalovirus infection. TCRdb analysed the reads with MiXCR anew, one entry per CDR3 protein. This table holds approximately 30,000 distinct CDR3 sequences, under 20% found once. These receptors have no identified antigens. This sample comprised CD8+ T cells from cultured PBMCs, obtained from culture after CMV antigen stimulation. These receptors came from a human donor in good health (CMV status not recorded). Some clones in this sample may be carry-over from other donors' samples.

This clonotype turned up a few times. The V and J genes are TRBV20-1 and TRBJ2-2, with 10 bases that match TRBD2. After removal of 0 bases from V and 8 bases from J, the junction contained 9 bases not matched to a gene. The CDR3 extends over 16 amino acids. Germline loops: CDR1 DFQATT, CDR2 SNEGSKA (reference sequence). CDR3 nucleotide sequence: TGCAGTGCTAGAGATCGCCGACTAGCGGGTCCGGGGGAGCTGTTTTTT. This codes for CSARDRRLAGPGELFF.

This clonotype was seen more than once but under ten times. V is TRBV27 and J is TRBJ2-3, with D perhaps TRBD1 or TRBD2 (5 bases each). Per germline, CDR1 MNHEY and CDR2 SMNVEV (reference sequence). V was pared by 6 bases and J by 3 bases, with 19 bases between. The length of the CDR3 is 16 residues. This chain's CDR3 is CASRDGGSRVTDTQYF. The CDR3 DNA follows: TGTGCCAGCAGAGACGGAGGTAGCAGGGTTACAGATACGCAGTATTTT.

This chain uses TRBV7-8 with TRBJ2-7; D is undetermined. Germline V gene data show CDR1 as SGHVS and CDR2 as FQNEAQ. The V gene lost 2 bases and the J gene lost 3 bases, with 8 bases spanning the gap. The CDR3 covers 13 residues. CDR3 protein: CASSLSLVYEQYF. DNA of the CDR3: TGTGCCAGCAGCTTATCCCTTGTCTACGAGCAGTACTTC.

This clonotype was detected only a few times. CDR3 residues: CASSLEATGELFF. The CDR3 DNA reads as TGTGCCAGCAGCTTAGAAGCCACCGGGGAGCTGTTTTTT. V is TRBV7-6 and J is TRBJ2-2; D unclear. Trimming took off 1 base at V and 4 bases at J, with 4 bases between the two ends. Germline loops: CDR1 SGHVS, CDR2 FNYEAQ. The CDR3 is made up of 13 amino acids.

This clonotype was counted ten times or more. This rearrangement joins TRBV4-3 to TRBJ2-5; no clear D gene. The CDR3 runs to 15 residues. Trimming removed 0 bases at V and 5 bases at J, with 13 bases between. Germline V lookup: CDR1 LGHNA, CDR2 YSLEER. The CDR3 loop is CASSQDISESETQYF. The DNA of the CDR3 is TGCGCCAGCAGCCAAGATATCAGCGAGTCGGAGACCCAGTACTTC.

This clonotype was seen a few times. The chain couples TRBV12-3 or TRBV12-4 to TRBJ2-3, with D unresolved. This CDR3 has 14 amino acids. V lost 7 bases and J lost 0, with 11 bases in between. The CDR3 nucleotides read TGTGCCAGCACCCTCCCTCTTAGCACAGATACGCAGTATTTT. As protein: CASTLPLSTDTQYF.

This clonotype has a single count. The chain recombines TRBV6-2 or TRBV6-3 with TRBJ2-2, with 7 bases fitting TRBD1. The V segment lost 0 bases and the J segment 0 bases; nucleotides outside the gene matches: 4. Germline loops: CDR1 MNHEY, CDR2 SVGEGT. CDR3 size: 17 residues. The CDR3, as DNA: TGTGCCAGCAGTTACTCGGGACAGACCCCGAACACCGGGGAGCTGTTTTTT. This codes for CASSYSGQTPNTGELFF.

This clonotype was detected ten times or more. The chain couples TRBV7-9 to TRBJ1-1; D is unclear. CDR1 and CDR2 from the germline V gene are SEHNR and FQNEAQ (reference sequence). Trimming shortened V by 3 bases and J by 1 base, and 6 bases separated the two germline ends. There are 13 residues in the CDR3. In nucleotides, the CDR3 is TGTGCCAGCAGCTTTACCGAGAACACTGAAGCTTTCTTT. It encodes CASSFTENTEAFF.

The genes are TRBV5-1 and TRBJ1-2, with a tentative D call TRBD1 (6 bases). V was pared by 4 bases and J by 6 bases, with 22 bases between. The V gene's germline CDR1 is SGHRS and CDR2 YFSETQ. The CDR3 has 16 residues. In DNA, the CDR3 is TGCGCCAGCAGCCCCCAGGGGAGGCGCGCATACGATGGCTACACCTTC. Its protein is CASSPQGRRAYDGYTF.

The table lists this clonotype with a few counts. This chain connects TRBV7-8 to TRBJ1-2; D perhaps matches TRBD1 (5 bases). Looked up from germline, CDR1 is SGHVS and CDR2 is FQNEAQ. The CDR3 is made up of 14 amino acids. The ends were cut back, 11 bases at V and 0 bases at J, with 16 bases in the middle. The chain's CDR3 is CAVGGPTANYGYTF. CDR3 bases: TGTGCCGTCGGGGGACCCACCGCTAACTATGGCTACACCTTC.

The V and J genes are TRBV19 and TRBJ1-2, with 7 bases fitting TRBD1. This CDR3 has 13 residues. V was clipped by 4 bases and J by 10 bases; unmatched bases: 9. The germline V gene has CDR1 LNHDA and CDR2 SQIVND (reference sequence). The CDR3 DNA follows: TGTGCCAGTAGTAGCCCCGACAGGGAGTACTACACCTTC. This encodes CASSSPDREYYTF.

The J gene is TRBJ2-1, the V gene TRBV6-2 or TRBV6-3; no clear D. Trimming shortened V by 6 bases and J by 6 bases, and 9 bases separated the two germline ends. CDR3 length equals 12 residues. Germline lookup yields CDR1 MNHEY and CDR2 SVGEGT. CDR3 DNA: TGTGCCAGCAGCCCGGGTCTCAATGAGCAGTTCTTC. Amino acid sequence: CASSPGLNEQFF.

This clonotype was seen more than once but under ten times. The rearrangement uses TRBV7-9 and TRBJ2-7; no clear D. Germline loops: CDR1 SEHNR, CDR2 FQNEAQ (reference sequence). The CDR3 is 13 residues long. The germline V and J ends were trimmed by 1 base and 4 bases, with 8 bases remaining between them. CDR3 sequence (DNA): TGTGCCAGCAGCTTAGAAGCAGATTACGAGCAGTACTTC. Protein product: CASSLEADYEQYF.

This clonotype has just a few counts. The genes are TRBV7-2 and TRBJ1-5; weak D call: TRBD1 (5 bases). V lost 5 bases and J lost 9, with 20 bases in between. Per the germline V gene, CDR1 is SGHTA and CDR2 is FQGNSA. The CDR3 runs to 15 residues. DNA of the CDR3: TGTGCCAGCAGCCCTATCCCGGGGAGGGACCCGCCCCAGCATTTT. The encoded protein is CASSPIPGRDPPQHF.

In this sample, this clonotype turned up a few times. The V call is TRBV7-2, the J call TRBJ2-7; D is uncertain. The germline gives CDR1 SGHTA, CDR2 FQGNSA. V was cut by 5 bases and J by 4 bases, with 9 bases left in between. CDR3 size: 12 residues. The CDR3 sequence: CASSRLGYEQYF. The CDR3 nucleotides read TGTGCCAGCAGCCGACTGGGATACGAGCAGTACTTC. The full variable domain, its missing parts supplied by reference TRBV7-2 and TRBJ2-7, is GAGVSQSPSNKVTEKGKDVELRCDPISGHTALYWYRQSLGQGLEFLIYFQGNSAPDKSGLPSDRFSAERTGGSVSTLTIQRTQQEDSAVYLCASSRLGYEQYFGPGTRLTVT.

This clonotype was recorded at least ten times. The V gene is TRBV7-2, the J gene TRBJ1-1, with D possibly TRBD1 on 6 matching bases. Trimming pared 4 bases from V and 5 bases from J, leaving 11 bases between. This CDR3 has 13 amino acids. In germline, CDR1 is SGHTA, CDR2 FQGNSA. The CDR3, as DNA: TGTGCCAGCAGCTCTTGGGGGGCAACTGAAGCTTTCTTT. Its protein product is CASSSWGATEAFF.

This clonotype has only a few counts. The rearrangement joins TRBV12-3 or TRBV12-4 to TRBJ2-1; possible D gene TRBD1, 5 bases. This CDR3 is 13 amino acids long. The V and J ends lost 7 bases and 4 bases respectively, with 11 bases between them. The DNA for the CDR3 is TGTGCCAGCACTTTGACAGTATACAATGAGCAGTTCTTC. Protein product: CASTLTVYNEQFF.

The table lists this clonotype with a few counts. The chain uses TRBV7-6 and TRBJ2-2, with D perhaps TRBD1 (5 bases). This CDR3 is 13 amino acids long. The germline CDR1 and CDR2 sequences are SGHVS and FNYEAQ. Trimming took 4 bases from V and 5 from J, leaving 8 bases between them. CDR3 protein: CASSYRGTGELFF. CDR3 bases: TGTGCCAGCAGCTATAGGGGAACCGGGGAGCTGTTTTTT.

The rearrangement joins TRBV27 to TRBJ2-5, with 8 bases aligning to TRBD1. The CDR3 consists of 15 residues. The germline V gene has CDR1 MNHEY and CDR2 SMNVEV (reference sequence). Losses at the gene ends were 6 bases for V and 2 bases for J; bases not matched to a gene: 8. The chain's CDR3 is CASRTRTGRQETQYF. The CDR3 DNA follows: TGTGCCAGCAGAACGCGGACAGGGCGGCAAGAGACCCAGTACTTC.

The rearrangement links TRBV7-9 to TRBJ2-2; weak D call: TRBD1 (5 bases). V lost 2 bases, J lost 3 bases, and 7 bases lay in between. Germline values: CDR1 SEHNR, CDR2 FQNEAQ (reference sequence). The CDR3 loop spans 14 amino acids. The CDR3 DNA sequence: TGTGCCAGCAGCTTAAGCAGGGACACCGGGGAGCTGTTTTTT. Amino acid sequence: CASSLSRDTGELFF.

This clonotype was recorded once. This sequence joins TRBV7-6 and TRBJ2-7; 9 bases agree with TRBD1. This CDR3 spans 13 amino acids. Germline CDR1 SGHVS, CDR2 FNYEAQ. V lost 3 bases and J lost 7; bases outside the gene matches: 4. CDR3 amino acids: CASSFRGTGEQYF. The CDR3 DNA reads as TGTGCCAGCAGCTTTCGAGGGACAGGGGAGCAGTACTTC.

The gene calls are TRBV7-3 and TRBJ2-5, with TRBD2 matching 9 bases. V gave up 2 bases and J gave up 2 bases; unmatched junction bases: 3. The germline V gene encodes CDR1 SGHTA and CDR2 FQGTGA. This CDR3 spans 15 amino acids. CDR3 protein: CASSLASGAQETQYF. For the CDR3, the DNA is TGTGCCAGCAGCTTAGCTAGCGGGGCTCAAGAGACCCAGTACTTC.

J is TRBJ2-1 and V is TRBV7-2, with D maybe TRBD2 (7 bases). The CDR3 length is 18 residues. V lost 1 base, J lost 9 bases, and 25 bases lay in between. Germline V CDR1 and CDR2: SGHTA, FQGNSA. CDR3 in DNA: TGTGCCAGCAGCTTAGGATGGGAGAGGGGGGGTCTCAGCCTTGAGCAGTTCTTC. It specifies CASSLGWERGGLSLEQFF.

The chain combines TRBV7-2 with TRBJ1-6; D is undetermined. Trimming cost V 5 bases and J 4 bases, with 3 bases left between them. The CDR3 spans 12 residues. In germline, CDR1 is SGHTA, CDR2 FQGNSA. Here the CDR3 reads CASSRYNSPLHF. The CDR3 DNA sequence: TGTGCCAGCAGCCGATATAATTCACCCCTCCACTTT.

The CDR3 coding sequence is TGTGCCAGCAGCTTAGCCGGACAGCAGTACGAGCAGTACTTC. As protein: CASSLAGQQYEQYF. V and J are TRBV7-2 and TRBJ2-7, with a possible D match to TRBD1 (6 bases). The CDR3 consists of 14 residues. V lost 0 bases and J lost 4, with 10 bases in between. In germline, CDR1 is SGHTA, CDR2 FQGNSA.

This clonotype was counted many times. V is TRBV7-2 and J is TRBJ2-7; a weak D match, TRBD2 (6 bases). CDR3 length equals 14 residues. Germline lookup yields CDR1 SGHTA and CDR2 FQGNSA. The V end was cut by 0 bases, the J end by 6 bases, with 12 bases between. The CDR3, as DNA: TGTGCCAGCAGCTTAGCACCTACCGGGGGCGAGCAGTACTTC. Its protein product is CASSLAPTGGEQYF.

The chain recombines TRBV7-2 with TRBJ2-6; no clear D gene. The germline V gene has CDR1 SGHTA and CDR2 FQGNSA. Trimming took 2 bases from V and 4 from J, leaving 12 bases between them. The CDR3 is 16 amino acids. The CDR3 DNA reads as TGTGCCAGCAGCTTAAATAATATGAGAGGGGCCAACGTCCTGACTTTC. It yields the protein CASSLNNMRGANVLTF. The full variable domain, with the rest looked up from reference TRBV7-2 and TRBJ2-6, is GAGVSQSPSNKVTEKGKDVELRCDPISGHTALYWYRQSLGQGLEFLIYFQGNSAPDKSGLPSDRFSAERTGGSVSTLTIQRTQQEDSAVYLCASSLNNMRGANVLTFGAGSRLTVL.

This clonotype was picked up a small number of times. The genes are TRBV28 and TRBJ1-1, with a possible D match to TRBD1 (5 bases). CDR1 and CDR2 from the germline V gene are MDHEN and SYDVKM. Trimming took off 6 bases at V and 8 bases at J, with 22 bases between the two ends. The CDR3 length is 15 residues. CDR3 DNA sequence: TGTGCCAGCAGCCCACCGGGAGGCAAAAAGGGGGAAGCTTTCTTT. It encodes CASSPPGGKKGEAFF.

This chain connects TRBV27 to TRBJ1-2, with 7 bases that match TRBD1. The CDR3 runs to 14 residues. CDR1 MNHEY and CDR2 SMNVEV come from the germline V gene (reference sequence). The junction had 10 bases not matched to a gene; V was cut back by 8 bases and J by 4 bases. The CDR3 sequence: CASRPGTELYGYTF. The CDR3 DNA reads as TGTGCCAGCCGCCCGGGGACAGAACTCTATGGCTACACCTTC.